This TCR beta chain was obtained from a study of T cells in Graves' hyperthyroidism and ophthalmopathy. TCR beta CDR3 regions were amplified from RNA transcripts. RT-PCR in the first round (using the HTBI primer set) targeted the TCR CDR3. TCRdb re-analysed the multiplex PCR reads in MiXCR, keeping a single row per CDR3 protein. Of 500,000 to 650,000 distinct CDR3 sequences in the sample, 46% were seen once. Study outcomes and limitations: Peripheral blood also featured most of the thyroid clonotypes expanded above 0.001. Ophthalmopathy was model-predicted a median about six months pre-onset. From stable hyperthyroidism, ophthalmopathy was separated by a 13 V-J model.

This clonotype came up many times. Its antigen is not known. Germline-derived CDR1 and CDR2 are DFQATT and SNEGSKA (reference sequence). V shed 5 bases and J 2 bases; nucleotides not matched to a gene: 3. The CDR3 spans 13 residues. The study left out patients who had uncontrolled infection, other autoimmune disease, pregnancy or lactation. The sample consisted of peripheral blood or thyroid tissue (not recorded which). The source of this sequence is an adult woman with Graves' disease, either hyperthyroidism or ophthalmopathy (not recorded which). V gene TRBV20-1 combines with J gene TRBJ2-7, with 10 bases that match TRBD1. DNA of the CDR3: TGCAGTGCTCTCGGACAGGGGGCCTACGAGCAGTACTTC. Amino acid sequence: CSALGQGAYEQYF.